Below, 25 T cell receptor beta chains from the same sample are listed, as sequenced in a study of T cells in Graves' hyperthyroidism and ophthalmopathy. RNA transcripts provided the source from which TCR beta CDR3 regions were amplified. The HTBI primer set was used in a first-round RT-PCR of the TCR CDR3. MiXCR was run by TCRdb on the multiplex PCR reads, yielding one entry per CDR3 protein. The sample holds some 720,000 distinct CDR3 sequences; roughly 15% are singletons and the top ten take 8.4%. The sequencing input was blood. Every receptor here comes from a young man with Graves' hyperthyroidism.

The rearrangement joins TRBV27 to TRBJ1-4; D is unclear. CDR1 and CDR2 from the germline V gene are MNHEY and SMNVEV (reference sequence). CDR3 size: 13 residues. V lost 2 bases and J lost 8, with 9 bases in between. The CDR3 nucleotides are TGTGCCAGCAGTTTACGACATCGGGAAAAACTGTTTTTT. Protein sequence: CASSLRHREKLFF.

This clonotype was seen only a few times. The chain is built from TRBV28 and TRBJ2-1; D gene uncertain. Germline assignment: CDR1 MDHEN and CDR2 SYDVKM. The CDR3 covers 15 residues. Trimming removed 6 bases at V and 0 bases at J, with 12 bases between. The CDR3 sequence: CASSKFVSSYNEQFF. The CDR3 nucleotides are TGTGCCAGCAGCAAATTCGTTAGCTCCTACAATGAGCAGTTCTTC.

The V gene is TRBV3-1, the J gene TRBJ1-4; tentatively, D is TRBD1 (6 bases). V shed 4 bases and J shed 10 bases, with 16 bases lying between them. CDR3 size: 14 residues. CDR1 and CDR2 from the germline V gene are LGHDT and YNNKEL (reference sequence). As DNA, the CDR3 is TGTGCCAGCAGCCCCTCGGGGGCCCGCGGAAAACTGTTTTTT. As protein: CASSPSGARGKLFF.

The chain recombines TRBV12-3 or TRBV12-4 with TRBJ1-4, with no clear D. The CDR3 has 13 residues. The V end lost 7 bases, the J end lost 1 base, and 7 bases lay between the germline ends. CDR3 sequence: CASNEGTNEKLFF. The CDR3 coding sequence is TGTGCCAGCAATGAGGGAACTAATGAAAAACTGTTTTTT.

This clonotype has only a few counts. The chain couples TRBV28 to TRBJ2-1; D is undetermined. The CDR3 length is 14 residues. Trimming took 3 bases from V and 2 from J, leaving 8 bases between them. Germline CDR1 is MDHEN and CDR2 is SYDVKM. CDR3 loop: CASSFPTTYNEQFF. DNA of the CDR3: TGTGCCAGCAGTTTCCCGACCACCTACAATGAGCAGTTCTTC.

This clonotype appeared a few times. V and J are TRBV15 and TRBJ2-4; 7 nucleotides line up with TRBD2. Germline V gives CDR1 LNHNV, CDR2 YYDKDF (reference sequence). Germline trimming cut 1 base from V and 7 bases from J; bases unmatched to any gene: 10. This CDR3 spans 16 amino acids. CDR3: CATSRGGGVLGNIQYF. The CDR3 coding sequence is TGTGCCACCAGCAGAGGGGGGGGGGTCCTGGGGAACATTCAGTACTTC.

The table lists this clonotype with a few counts. The chain has TRBV20-1 and TRBJ2-1; TRBD1 is a possible D gene (5 bases). V lost 0 bases to trimming and J lost 7 bases, with 16 bases between them. CDR1 and CDR2 (germline): DFQATT, SNEGSKA (reference sequence). The CDR3 contains 15 residues. CDR3 DNA sequence: TGCAGTGCTAGAGATCCTATCGACAGTCTTAATGAGCAGTTCTTC. Translation: CSARDPIDSLNEQFF.

This clonotype has a handful of counts. The chain links TRBV28 to TRBJ2-3, with D hard to call. The V gene lost 5 bases and the J gene lost 5 bases, with 14 bases spanning the gap. Looked up from germline, CDR1 is MDHEN and CDR2 is SYDVKM. The CDR3 is 14 amino acids. In DNA, the CDR3 is TGTGCCAGCAGTCCTTTACCCCCGATAGATACGCAGTATTTT. It is translated as CASSPLPPIDTQYF.

This clonotype was counted ten times or more. This sequence joins TRBV5-5 and TRBJ1-2, with D uncertain. The CDR3 spans 14 residues. V was pared by 0 bases and J by 4 bases, with 10 bases between. Germline V gene data show CDR1 as SGHKS and CDR2 as YYEKEE (reference sequence). The CDR3 DNA follows: TGTGCCAGCAGCTTGGGACGGCTGACCTATGGCTACACCTTC. Translation gives CASSLGRLTYGYTF.

This clonotype was observed at least ten times. The chain is built from TRBV11-2 and TRBJ1-1, with D possibly TRBD1 on 6 matching bases. Germline V lookup: CDR1 SGHAT, CDR2 FQNNGV. This CDR3 region has 14 residues. Trimming pared 3 bases from V and 3 bases from J, leaving 11 bases between. In nucleotides, the CDR3 is TGTGCCAGCAGCTTTACTCGGGGGCACACTGAAGCTTTCTTT. Its protein is CASSFTRGHTEAFF.

This clonotype was found many times. For the CDR3, the DNA is TGTGCCTCAGCAAGGGGGGCTAGCACAGATACGCAGTATTTT. This encodes CASARGASTDTQYF. This rearrangement joins TRBV2 to TRBJ2-3, with D tentatively TRBD1 or TRBD2 (6 bases each). In germline, CDR1 is SNHLY, CDR2 FYNNEI. The V end lost 11 bases, the J end lost 0 bases, and 15 bases lay between the germline ends. The CDR3 runs 14 residues.

At least ten counts were recorded for this clonotype. The chain has TRBV2 and TRBJ2-7; D not resolved. CDR3 size: 14 residues. Trimming removed 4 bases from V and 1 base from J, with 11 bases in between. CDR1 is SNHLY and CDR2 is FYNNEI in the germline V gene. CDR3 residues: CASSVDTTSYEQYF. CDR3 DNA: TGTGCCAGCAGTGTAGACACCACTTCCTACGAGCAGTACTTC.

In the case of this clonotype: This may arise from a read error, as a much more abundant clone is one base away. The chain is built from TRBV12-3 or TRBV12-4 and TRBJ1-6; a weak D match, TRBD1 (6 bases). The CDR3 sequence is 15 residues long. CDR3 DNA sequence: TGTGCCAGCAGTCCCCCAGGGGTTGATGGTTCACCCCTCCAATTT. The encoded protein is CASSPPGVDGSPLQF.

The table lists this clonotype with a few counts. This chain uses TRBV15 with TRBJ2-6; possible D gene TRBD2, 5 bases. The V gene's germline CDR1 is LNHNV and CDR2 YYDKDF (reference sequence). V gave up 5 bases and J gave up 0 bases, with 11 bases separating them. The CDR3 consists of 16 residues. This CDR3 is CATSGRGLSGANVLTF. Written as DNA, the CDR3 is TGTGCCACCAGCGGCAGAGGGCTCTCTGGGGCCAACGTCCTGACTTTC. Filled out from reference TRBV15 and TRBJ2-6, the complete variable domain reads DAMVIQNPRYQVTQFGKPVTLSCSQTLNHNVMYWYQQKSSQAPKLLFHYYDKDFNNEADTPDNFQSRRPNTSFCFLDIRSPGLGDTAMYLCATSGRGLSGANVLTFGAGSRLTVL.

This clonotype came up a few times. The J gene is TRBJ1-4, the V gene TRBV20-1; 10 nucleotides align to TRBD1. V gave up 4 bases and J gave up 8 bases; unmatched junction bases: 7. The CDR3 is 14 residues long. CDR1 is DFQATT, CDR2 SNEGSKA, per germline (reference sequence). The CDR3 region is CSATRQGAGEKLFF. The CDR3 DNA reads as TGCAGTGCTACAAGACAGGGGGCGGGAGAAAAACTGTTTTTT.

This clonotype came up many times. The V and J genes are TRBV11-2 and TRBJ1-1; the D gene is possibly TRBD1 (5 bases). This CDR3 region has 17 residues. The V gene's germline CDR1 is SGHAT and CDR2 FQNNGV. Between the trimmed V and J ends, which lost 5 bases and 4 bases, there was a span of 23 bases. DNA of the CDR3: TGTGCCAGCAGCCTACGAATTTCGACTGGGGCAGGCACTGAAGCTTTCTTT. Protein: CASSLRISTGAGTEAFF.

The table lists this clonotype with many counts. The V and J genes are TRBV30 and TRBJ2-3; no definite D call. Germline V CDR1 and CDR2: GTSNPN, SVGIG (reference sequence). This CDR3 comprises 14 residues. V gave up 2 bases and J gave up 2 bases, with 11 bases separating them. CDR3: CAWSRRLHTDTQYF. The CDR3 bases are TGTGCCTGGAGTCGAAGGCTACACACAGATACGCAGTATTTT.

The chain couples TRBV28 to TRBJ2-5; 7 bases fit TRBD2. The J segment lost 4 bases and the V segment lost 8 bases, leaving 10 bases of the junction unmatched. The CDR3 spans 14 residues. The germline gives CDR1 MDHEN, CDR2 SYDVKM. The CDR3 DNA reads TGTGCCAGCCGGGGACCTGGGGGGGGAGAGACCCAGTACTTC. Amino acids: CASRGPGGGETQYF.

In its sample, this clonotype was seen a few times. The chain joins TRBV6-1 to TRBJ2-3, with D maybe TRBD2 (6 bases). The V and J ends lost 5 bases and 2 bases respectively, with 14 bases between them. The CDR3 contains 15 residues. The V gene's germline CDR1 is MNHNS and CDR2 SASEGT. The CDR3 is CASSPRAGITDTQYF. Written as DNA, the CDR3 is TGTGCCAGCAGTCCTAGGGCGGGAATCACAGATACGCAGTATTTT.

The chain is built from TRBV4-3 and TRBJ2-7, with TRBD1 identical over 7 bases. The trim removed 0 bases at V and 0 bases at J, leaving 5 bases unmatched. CDR3 length: 16 residues. Germline assignment: CDR1 LGHNA and CDR2 YSLEER. Here the CDR3 reads CASSQDLTGISYEQYF. DNA of the CDR3: TGCGCCAGCAGCCAAGACCTGACAGGGATCTCCTACGAGCAGTACTTC.

This clonotype was detected many times. J is TRBJ1-5 and V is TRBV2, with D uncertain. Trimming removed 9 bases from V and 3 bases from J, with 12 bases in between. The germline CDR1 and CDR2 sequences are SNHLY and FYNNEI. The CDR3 loop spans 13 amino acids. CDR3 coding DNA: TGTGCCAGTTTGATGGGAAACAATCAGCCCCAGCATTTT. Protein product: CASLMGNNQPQHF.

The chain has TRBV28 and TRBJ1-4; D is possibly TRBD1 (5 bases). V was shortened by 5 bases and J by 6 bases, with 13 bases between the two germline ends. The CDR3 totals 14 residues. CDR1 is MDHEN and CDR2 is SYDVKM in the germline V gene. CDR3 nucleotides: TGTGCCAGCAGTCAGGATTTAGGGGATGAAAAACTGTTTTTT. This gives the protein CASSQDLGDEKLFF.

This clonotype was seen many times. This chain links TRBV12-3 or TRBV12-4 with TRBJ2-7; a possible D gene is TRBD1 (5 bases). V dropped 3 bases and J dropped 4 bases, with 10 bases sitting between them. This CDR3 spans 13 amino acids. The CDR3 DNA follows: TGTGCCAGCAGTTTCCAGGGCGAATACGAGCAGTACTTC. It translates to CASSFQGEYEQYF.

This clonotype was detected ten times or more. The genes are TRBV29-1 and TRBJ1-1; 7 bases are a match to TRBD1. The CDR3 contains 13 residues. Trimming took 3 bases from V and 5 from J; bases not matched to a gene: 6. Looked up from germline, CDR1 is SQVTM and CDR2 is ANQGSEA. CDR3 in amino acids: CSVEGTDLTEAFF. In nucleotides, the CDR3 is TGCAGCGTTGAGGGGACAGACCTAACTGAAGCTTTCTTT.

This clonotype occurred many times. J is TRBJ2-5 and V is TRBV2; D is unclear. Trimming cost V 7 bases and J 1 base, with 4 bases left between them. CDR1 is SNHLY, CDR2 FYNNEI, per germline. This CDR3 is built from 11 residues. The CDR3: CASIGQETQYF. In DNA form, the CDR3 reads TGTGCCAGCATAGGCCAAGAGACCCAGTACTTC.